This TCR beta chain stems from a study of neurological immune-mediated disorders. This clonotype was seen many times. TCRdb re-called the 5' RACE reads through MiXCR, storing one row per CDR3 protein. The sample lists about 38,000 distinct CDR3 sequences, 4.8% occurring once. The sequenced material came from CD4+ T cells from blood. The receptor was derived from a man younger than 35 in good health.

In nucleotides, the CDR3 is TGCGCCAGCAGCCTGGGACTAGACCCCACAGATACGCAGTATTTT. Its protein is CASSLGLDPTDTQYF. The J gene is TRBJ2-3, the V gene TRBV5-1; 8 positions agree with TRBD2. This CDR3 is 15 amino acids long. The V gene's germline CDR1 is SGHRS and CDR2 YFSETQ. V shed 4 bases and J 2 bases; nucleotides not matched to a gene: 6.